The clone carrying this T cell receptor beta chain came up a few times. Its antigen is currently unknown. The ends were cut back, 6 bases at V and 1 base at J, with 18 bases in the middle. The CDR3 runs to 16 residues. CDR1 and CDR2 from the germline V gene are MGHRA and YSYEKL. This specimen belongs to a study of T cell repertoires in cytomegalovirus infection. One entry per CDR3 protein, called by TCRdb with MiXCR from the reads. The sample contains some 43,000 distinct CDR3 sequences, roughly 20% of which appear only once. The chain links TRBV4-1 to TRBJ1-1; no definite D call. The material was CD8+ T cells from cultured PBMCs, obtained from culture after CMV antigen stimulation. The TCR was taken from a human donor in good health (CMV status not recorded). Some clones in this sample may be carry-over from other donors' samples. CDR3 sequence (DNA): TGCGCCAGCAGGGAGGTTGGAGGGCGGACGAACACTGAAGCTTTCTTT. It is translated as CASREVGGRTNTEAFF.